The clone carrying this TCR beta chain came up a few times. Its target is not known. These data are taken from a study of T cells after yellow fever vaccination. Across the study: Those fractions that held only low numbers of cells were prepared using the SMART-Seq v4 Ultra Low Input RNA kit. Study findings and constraints: The booster response re-showed most primary clones: about 96% CD4, approximately 90% CD8.

With 8 bases clipped from V and 4 bases from J, the junction kept 10 bases outside the gene matches. The CDR3 is 16 residues long. Germline CDR1 reads LNHDA; CDR2 reads SQIVND (reference sequence). The 5'RACE template-switching step produced TCR cDNA and added a universal primer site and UMIs. TCRdb ran MiXCR on the 5' RACE reads and lists one entry per CDR3 protein. The sample lists about 630,000 distinct CDR3 sequences; 10% to 15% were seen once. The chain is built from TRBV19 and TRBJ2-2, with TRBD1 identical over 10 bases. The sample consisted of PBMCs, taken on the day of the yellow fever booster vaccination. This sequence was found in a young man who received the YFV17D yellow fever vaccine. The chain's CDR3 is CASQRQGAVGTGELFF. In nucleotides, the CDR3 is TGTGCCAGTCAAAGACAGGGGGCAGTGGGCACCGGGGAGCTGTTTTTT. Complete variable domain (other parts from reference TRBV19 and TRBJ2-2): DGGITQSPKYLFRKEGQNVTLSCEQNLNHDAMYWYRQDPGQGLRLIYYSQIVNDFQKGDIAEGYSVSREKKESFPLTVTSAQKNPTAFYLCASQRQGAVGTGELFFGEGSRLTVL.